One sample yielded the 31 T cell receptor beta chains listed below, sequenced in a study of cytomegalovirus exposure and HLA in healthy donors. The PCR ran on 60 Vbeta and 13 Jbeta primers. Profiled with immunoSEQ multiplex PCR; TCRdb holds only in-frame clones, not every one. The sample has about 130,000 clones, 70% to 80% seen once. The sample was PBMCs. The receptors were gathered from a man aged 40-49 years in good health and CMV-seropositive.

The genes are TRBV11-3 and TRBJ2-7; 13 bases fit TRBD2. This CDR3 is built from 16 residues. Per germline, CDR1 SGHNT and CDR2 YENEEA. J lost 7 bases, V lost 5 bases, and 11 bases had no gene match. CDR3 sequence: CASSTGLAGTAEEQYF. The CDR3 nucleotides are TGTGCCAGCAGCACGGGACTAGCGGGAACAGCGGAGGAGCAGTACTTC.

This rearrangement joins TRBV5-4 to TRBJ2-7; the match to TRBD2 covers 11 bases. The length of the CDR3 is 15 residues. After removal of 3 bases from V and 2 bases from J, the junction contained 4 bases not matched to a gene. Germline CDR1 SGHNT, CDR2 YYREEE (reference sequence). The CDR3 region is CASSWGTSGTYEQYF. CDR3 nucleotides: TGTGCCAGCAGCTGGGGGACTAGCGGAACCTACGAGCAGTACTTC.

This rearrangement joins TRBV30 to TRBJ2-3, with D possibly matching TRBD1 (6 bases). Germline CDR1 GTSNPN, CDR2 SVGIG (reference sequence). Trimming left V 1 base short and J 0 bases short, with 11 bases between. This CDR3 has 15 residues. In nucleotides, the CDR3 is TGTGCCTGGAGTGGGCCAGGGGTTAGCACAGATACGCAGTATTTT. Amino acid sequence: CAWSGPGVSTDTQYF.

J is TRBJ2-5 and V is TRBV11-2, with 7 bases that match TRBD1. Gene TRBJ2-7 matches the end of the DNA better, so the J call may be wrong. The V gene's germline CDR1 is SGHAT and CDR2 FQNNGV. This CDR3 is built from 13 residues. CDR3 nucleotides: TGTGCCAGCAGGGTGACAGGGTTGTACGAGCAGTACTTC. Translating gives CASRVTGLYEQYF.

The rearrangement joins TRBV5-8 to TRBJ2-2, with D uncertain. The CDR3 loop spans 14 amino acids. Germline assignment: CDR1 SGHTS and CDR2 YDEGEE. V lost 5 bases, J lost 4 bases, and 12 bases lay in between. This CDR3 reads CASSSFVATGELFF. As DNA, the CDR3 is TGTGCCAGCAGTTCCTTCGTGGCCACCGGGGAGCTGTTTTTT. The variable domain in full, with the rest retrieved from reference TRBV5-8 and TRBJ2-2, is EAGVTQSPTHLIKTRGQQATLRCSPISGHTSVYWYQQALGLGLQFLLWYDEGEERNRGNFPPRFSGRQFPNYSSELNVNALELEDSALYLCASSSFVATGELFFGEGSRLTVL.

The chain recombines TRBV12-5 with TRBJ1-2; D uncertain. V lost 2 bases, J lost 6 bases, and 10 bases lay in between. The CDR3 covers 13 residues. In germline, CDR1 is LGHNT, CDR2 FRNRAP. CDR3 DNA sequence: TGTGCTAGTGGTTTGATTCCAGCGGATGGCTACACCTTC. It translates to CASGLIPADGYTF.

This sequence joins TRBV6-5 and TRBJ2-7, with 8 nucleotides matching TRBD2. Germline lookup yields CDR1 MNHEY and CDR2 SVGAGI. Unmatched junction bases numbered 11, after V lost 5 bases and J lost 5 bases. CDR3 size: 15 residues. CDR3 DNA: TGTGCCAGCAGTCCGGGACTAGAGGCCCTAAACGAGCAGTACTTC. It codes for CASSPGLEALNEQYF.

The rearrangement links TRBV4-2 to TRBJ2-6, with D perhaps TRBD1 (6 bases). The V and J ends lost 0 bases and 0 bases respectively, with 12 bases between them. This CDR3 region has 18 residues. Per germline, CDR1 LGHNA and CDR2 YNFKEQ. The CDR3 bases are TGTGCCAGCAGCCAAGACAGGGGACACCGCTCTGGGGCCAACGTCCTGACTTTC. Its translation: CASSQDRGHRSGANVLTF.

The V gene is TRBV19, the J gene TRBJ1-5; 11 bases match TRBD1. CDR3 length: 18 amino acids. V dropped 1 base and J dropped 7; count of bases not matched to a gene: 12. CDR1 and CDR2 (germline): LNHDA, SQIVND (reference sequence). CDR3 loop: CASSIVVGTGGRWQPQHF. The CDR3 region has the DNA TGTGCCAGTAGTATAGTAGTAGGGACAGGGGGTCGTTGGCAGCCCCAGCATTTT.

The V gene is TRBV7-9, the J gene TRBJ1-2, with D tentatively TRBD1 (5 bases). The germline gives CDR1 SEHNR, CDR2 FQNEAQ (reference sequence). The CDR3 totals 16 residues. Trimming shortened V by 7 bases and J by 0 bases, and 18 bases separated the two germline ends. The CDR3, as DNA: TGTGCCAGCAACTCCGGGACTCTTAAAGCTAACTATGGCTACACCTTC. Translated, it gives CASNSGTLKANYGYTF.

As regards this clone: Germline is not matched at one junction end, which may reflect a read error. The rearrangement joins TRBV5-4 to TRBJ1-2; a weak D match, TRBD1 (6 bases). The CDR3 consists of 16 residues. Looked up from germline, CDR1 is SGHNT and CDR2 is YYREEE (reference sequence). The CDR3: CASSSSNLSGQKGSTF. DNA for the CDR3: TGTGCCAGCAGCTCCTCAAACCTTAGTGGACAGAAGGGCTCCACCTTC.

CDR3 in DNA: TGTGCTAGTGGTGTCGGGGATGAGCAGTTCTTC. Its translation: CASGVGDEQFF. The rearrangement joins TRBV12-5 to TRBJ2-1, with TRBD2 as a possible D gene (5 bases). V dropped 5 bases and J dropped 8 bases, with 7 bases sitting between them. CDR1 and CDR2 (germline): LGHNT, FRNRAP. This CDR3 has 11 residues.

The chain joins TRBV18 to TRBJ1-5; D is ambiguous. CDR1 and CDR2 from the germline V gene are KGHSH and LQKENI. The CDR3 runs to 12 residues. V gave up 2 bases and J gave up 5 bases, with 4 bases separating them. The CDR3 loop is CASSPGDQPQHF. The CDR3 DNA sequence: TGTGCCAGCTCACCAGGAGATCAGCCCCAGCATTTT.

The chain uses TRBV6-5 and TRBJ1-5; 12 nucleotides align to TRBD1. There are 15 residues in the CDR3. Trimming cost V 6 bases and J 5 bases; bases outside gene matches: 5. Germline values: CDR1 MNHEY, CDR2 SVGAGI. The CDR3 spells CASREGQGAYQPQHF. The CDR3 bases are TGTGCCAGCAGAGAGGGACAGGGGGCTTATCAGCCCCAGCATTTT.

This clone was detected once. The chain combines TRBV6-5 with TRBJ2-1, with D possibly matching TRBD2 (5 bases). The V end was cut by 4 bases, the J end by 9 bases, with 13 bases between. This CDR3 has 13 residues. Germline CDR1 reads MNHEY; CDR2 reads SVGAGI. The CDR3 here is CASSSPRESEQFF. The CDR3 coding sequence is TGTGCCAGCAGTTCCCCGAGGGAGAGTGAGCAGTTCTTC.

The chain carries TRBV12-5 and TRBJ2-3; 7 positions match TRBD2. The CDR3 contains 22 residues. V shed 2 bases, J shed 2 bases, and the junction held 25 bases outside the gene matches. Germline V gene sequence: CDR1 LGHNT, CDR2 FRNRAP. As DNA, the CDR3 is TGTGCTAGTGGTTTGACCCCCGCAAGATCTAGCGGAGTCGGTTTCAACACAGATACGCAGTATTTT. Its protein product is CASGLTPARSSGVGFNTDTQYF.

The rearrangement links TRBV5-1 to TRBJ1-2; 7 bases are a match to TRBD1. In germline, CDR1 is SGHRS, CDR2 YFSETQ. The CDR3 sequence is 12 residues long. V lost 1 base and J lost 7; bases outside the gene matches: 1. CDR3 residues: CASSLTGAGYTF. In nucleotides, the CDR3 is TGCGCCAGCAGCTTGACAGGGGCTGGCTACACCTTC.

This clone was recorded a few times. This sequence joins TRBV5-8 and TRBJ2-1; D perhaps matches TRBD2 (6 bases). The germline gives CDR1 SGHTS, CDR2 YDEGEE. The CDR3 is 15 amino acids. The V gene lost 0 bases and the J gene lost 2 bases, with 9 bases spanning the gap. CDR3 sequence reads: CASSLGSGTYNEQFF. In DNA form, the CDR3 reads TGTGCCAGCAGCTTGGGTAGCGGAACCTACAATGAGCAGTTCTTC.

V usage is TRBV5-1 and J usage is TRBJ2-7, with TRBD2 matching 8 bases. V dropped 0 bases and J dropped 5; count of bases not matched to a gene: 7. Germline V gives CDR1 SGHRS, CDR2 YFSETQ. CDR3 length: 15 amino acids. CDR3 bases: TGCGCCAGCAGCTTGGCAGGCGGGAGGATTCACGAGCAGTACTTC. It is translated as CASSLAGGRIHEQYF.

The chain recombines TRBV29-1 with TRBJ2-7, with D maybe TRBD2 (6 bases). V gave up 2 bases and J gave up 4 bases, with 12 bases separating them. The V gene's germline CDR1 is SQVTM and CDR2 ANQGSEA. This CDR3 is built from 13 residues. The CDR3 reads CSVETSIGYEQYF. The CDR3 DNA is TGCAGCGTTGAAACTAGCATCGGTTACGAGCAGTACTTC.

This clone has just one count. The rearrangement joins TRBV6-5 to TRBJ1-2; maybe TRBD1 (5 bases). Trimming removed 7 bases from V and 2 bases from J, with 11 bases in between. Germline V gene lookup returns CDR1 MNHEY and CDR2 SVGAGI. The CDR3 runs 13 residues. The DNA of the CDR3 is TGTGCCAGCATGATCGGGGGAAACTATGGCTACACCTTC. Its protein product is CASMIGGNYGYTF.

The rearrangement joins TRBV6-5 to TRBJ2-7; 8 nucleotides match TRBD1. The CDR3 contains 14 residues. Trimming took 6 bases from V and 7 from J; bases not matched to a gene: 11. Germline-derived CDR1 and CDR2 are MNHEY and SVGAGI. CDR3 in DNA: TGTGCCAGCAGCCGATCGACAGGGGAAGGAGAGCAGTACTTC. Translated: CASSRSTGEGEQYF.

The J gene is TRBJ2-1, the V gene TRBV6-1, with 9 bases identical to TRBD1. With 3 bases clipped from V and 4 bases from J, the junction kept 4 bases outside the gene matches. Germline V gene lookup returns CDR1 MNHNS and CDR2 SASEGT. The CDR3 consists of 15 residues. Here the CDR3 reads CASSDEDRGYNEQFF. CDR3 nucleotide sequence: TGTGCCAGCAGTGATGAGGACAGGGGATACAATGAGCAGTTCTTC.

This chain connects TRBV18 to TRBJ2-5; 7 bases fit TRBD2. Trimming at V came to 6 bases and at J to 5 bases, leaving 9 bases not matched to a gene. This CDR3 comprises 14 residues. Germline lookup yields CDR1 KGHSH and CDR2 LQKENI. The CDR3 sequence is CASSPRGSRETQYF. The CDR3 bases are TGTGCCAGCTCCCCTCGCGGGAGCCGTGAGACCCAGTACTTC.

The chain uses TRBV7-8 and TRBJ2-7; D might be TRBD2 (6 bases). Germline V gene sequence: CDR1 SGHVS, CDR2 FQNEAQ. V gave up 2 bases and J gave up 6 bases, with 11 bases separating them. The CDR3 runs 13 residues. CDR3 in amino acids: CASSLQEGSEQYF. In DNA, the CDR3 is TGTGCCAGCAGCTTACAGGAGGGCAGCGAGCAGTACTTC.

This chain joins TRBV6-5 and TRBJ2-1; 13 nucleotides match TRBD2. Looked up from germline, CDR1 is MNHEY and CDR2 is SVGAGI. V dropped 1 base and J dropped 9; count of bases not matched to a gene: 6. This CDR3 is 16 amino acids long. CDR3 nucleotide sequence: TGTGCCAGCAGTTACTTTACTAGCGGGAGGGCGGGTGAGCAGTTCTTC. This sequence encodes CASSYFTSGRAGEQFF.

The V gene is TRBV6-6, the J gene TRBJ1-3; TRBD1 matches 8 bases. The CDR3 contains 15 residues. The V and J ends lost 6 bases and 0 bases, in that order; junction bases with no gene match: 4. Germline lookup yields CDR1 MNHNY and CDR2 SVGAGI (reference sequence). CDR3 sequence reads: CASSPGTGSGNTIYF. CDR3 sequence (DNA): TGTGCCAGCAGCCCCGGGACAGGCTCTGGAAACACCATATATTTT.

CDR3: CASSQIRGKEQYF. In DNA form, the CDR3 reads TGTGCCAGCAGCCAGATCAGGGGAAAGGAGCAGTACTTC. The chain links TRBV14 to TRBJ2-7; possibly TRBD1 for D (6 bases). This CDR3 spans 13 amino acids. CDR1 SGHDN and CDR2 FVKESK come from the germline V gene. The V and J ends lost 3 bases and 7 bases respectively, with 13 bases between them.

V usage is TRBV27 and J usage is TRBJ1-5; D not certain. Germline assignment: CDR1 MNHEY and CDR2 SMNVEV (reference sequence). Trimming pared 2 bases from V and 3 bases from J, leaving 11 bases between. This CDR3 comprises 15 residues. CDR3 residues: CASSLTPSTNQPQHF. CDR3 DNA: TGTGCCAGCAGTTTAACCCCCAGTACCAATCAGCCCCAGCATTTT.

This rearrangement joins TRBV28 to TRBJ1-5; perhaps TRBD1 as D (6 bases). The CDR3 consists of 14 residues. The germline V gene encodes CDR1 MDHEN and CDR2 SYDVKM. V lost 3 bases to trimming and J lost 3 bases, with 9 bases between them. CDR3 coding DNA: TGTGCCAGCAGTTTGTCAGGGGACAATCAGCCCCAGCATTTT. Its protein product is CASSLSGDNQPQHF.

The rearrangement links TRBV5-5 to TRBJ2-3; a possible D gene is TRBD2 (6 bases). The CDR3 runs to 14 residues. Germline V gene sequence: CDR1 SGHKS, CDR2 YYEKEE (reference sequence). V dropped 4 bases and J dropped 0 bases, with 9 bases sitting between them. For the CDR3, the DNA is TGTGCCAGCAGCCCCCGGGGGAGCACAGATACGCAGTATTTT. Translating it yields CASSPRGSTDTQYF.